One sample yielded the 4 T cell receptor beta chains listed below, sequenced in a study of response to subunit inactivated influenza vaccine. TCRdb re-derived calls from the RT-PCR reads in MiXCR, one entry per CDR3 protein. The table has 600,000 to 850,000 distinct CDR3 sequences, about 15% seen once. Sequenced material: PBMCs from blood, taken 14 to 15 days before vaccination. The receptors come from a man aged 50 to 60 who received an inactivated influenza vaccine.

This chain links TRBV7-2 with TRBJ1-5, with D perhaps matching TRBD1 (6 bases). The CDR3 is made up of 16 amino acids. Trimming left V 2 bases short and J 7 bases short, with 18 bases between. Germline-derived CDR1 and CDR2 are SGHTA and FQGNSA. CDR3 in DNA: TGTGCCAGCAGCTTAAGGCTGGCACAGGGAGGACAGCCCCAGCATTTT. Its protein product is CASSLRLAQGGQPQHF.

This clonotype was found many times. The rearrangement links TRBV5-1 to TRBJ2-7; 7 nucleotides agree with TRBD1. The CDR3 spans 13 residues. V gave up 1 base and J gave up 3 bases; unmatched junction bases: 1. Germline values: CDR1 SGHRS, CDR2 YFSETQ. CDR3 sequence reads: CASSLWDSYEQYF. In DNA, the CDR3 is TGCGCCAGCAGCTTGTGGGACAGCTACGAGCAGTACTTC.

This clonotype was detected a few times. The V call is TRBV27, the J call TRBJ2-7; perhaps TRBD2 as D (6 bases). The CDR3 totals 14 residues. Trimming removed 2 bases at V and 0 bases at J, with 8 bases between. Germline V CDR1 and CDR2: MNHEY, SMNVEV (reference sequence). CDR3: CASSLRGISYEQYF. The CDR3 DNA is TGTGCCAGCAGTTTACGGGGGATCTCCTACGAGCAGTACTTC.

This clonotype was counted at least ten times. J is TRBJ2-7 and V is TRBV7-8; TRBD1 aligns across 9 bases. V dropped 5 bases and J dropped 2; count of bases not matched to a gene: 7. This CDR3 is 15 amino acids long. The V gene's germline CDR1 is SGHVS and CDR2 FQNEAQ. CDR3 nucleotides: TGTGCCAGCAGCCCTAGGGGACAGGGAACCTACGAGCAGTACTTC. It is translated as CASSPRGQGTYEQYF.